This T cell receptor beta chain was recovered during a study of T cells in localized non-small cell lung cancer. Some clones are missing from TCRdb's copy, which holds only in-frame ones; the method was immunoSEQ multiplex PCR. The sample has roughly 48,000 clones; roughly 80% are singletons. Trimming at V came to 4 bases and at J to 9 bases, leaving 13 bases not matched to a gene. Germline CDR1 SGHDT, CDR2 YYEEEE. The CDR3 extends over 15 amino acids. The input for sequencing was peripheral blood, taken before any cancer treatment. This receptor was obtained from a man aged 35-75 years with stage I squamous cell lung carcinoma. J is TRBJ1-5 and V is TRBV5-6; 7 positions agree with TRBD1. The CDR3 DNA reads TGTGCCAGCAGCCCTACAGGGGTTGGGAGATGGCCCCAGCATTTT. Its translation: CASSPTGVGRWPQHF. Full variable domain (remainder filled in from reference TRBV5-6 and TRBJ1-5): DAGVTQSPTHLIKTRGQQVTLRCSPKSGHDTVSWYQQALGQGPQFIFQYYEEEERQRGNFPDRFSGHQFPNYSSELNVNALLLGDSALYLCASSPTGVGRWPQHFGDGTRLSIL.